The 2 T cell receptor beta chains below come from one sample, sequenced in a study of blood T cell repertoires in COVID-19. TCRdb keeps only in-frame clones here, not all; method: immunoSEQ multiplex PCR. The sample has 70,000 to 80,000 clones; about four fifths are singletons. Sequencing used peripheral blood. The receptors were gathered from a human donor in a cohort sampled during active COVID-19.

V usage is TRBV2 and J usage is TRBJ1-2; maybe TRBD1 (5 bases). The CDR3 length is 12 residues. CDR1 and CDR2 (germline): SNHLY, FYNNEI. V lost 6 bases, J lost 1 base, and 6 bases lay in between. The DNA for the CDR3 is TGTGCCAGCAGAGGGGTTAACTATGGCTACACCTTC. As protein: CASRGVNYGYTF.

This chain links TRBV5-1 with TRBJ1-1; no reliable D call. The CDR3 has 13 residues. The ends were cut back, 1 base at V and 3 bases at J, with 7 bases in the middle. CDR1 is SGHRS and CDR2 is YFSETQ in the germline V gene. The CDR3 nucleotides are TGCGCCAGCAGCTTGCAGATCGACACTGAAGCTTTCTTT. Its protein is CASSLQIDTEAFF.